In this sample, the clone carrying this TCR beta chain turned up a few times. Germline V gene lookup returns CDR1 SQVTM and CDR2 ANQGSEA. The junction had 7 bases not matched to a gene; V was cut back by 7 bases and J by 4 bases. The CDR3 consists of 13 residues. As processed by the authors: Quality scores were absent from the junction-only immunoSEQ sequences, so filtering differed. Profiled with immunoSEQ multiplex PCR; TCRdb holds only in-frame clones, not every one. From that table come the V and J calls and clone size; the DNA was used to work out D and trimming. The data show about 2.2 million clones, just over 90% seen once. The data belong to a study of shared clonotypes between healthy human individuals. Naive CD8 cells comprised CD45RO-negative, CCR7-positively selected cells, excluding terminally differentiated effector memory CD45RA+ cells.

Sequences were obtained from naive CD8+ T cells from PBMCs. This clonotype was sampled from a man aged 18 to 30 in good health. Some clones in this sample may be carry-over from other donors' samples. V usage is TRBV29-1 and J usage is TRBJ2-7; TRBD2 matches at 10 bases. The CDR3 loop reads CSARLSGGYEQYF. CDR3 DNA: TGCAGCGCCCGACTTAGCGGGGGGTACGAGCAGTACTTC.